This TCR beta chain was sequenced in a study of T cells in Graves' hyperthyroidism and ophthalmopathy. TCR beta CDR3 regions were amplified from RNA. The study used the HTBI primer set for a first-round RT-PCR of the TCR CDR3. TCRdb ran MiXCR on the multiplex PCR reads and lists one entry per CDR3 protein. The sample carries around 600,000 distinct CDR3 sequences, more than 13% recorded once. The length of the CDR3 is 15 residues. Germline-derived CDR1 and CDR2 are MDHEN and SYDVKM. J gave up 4 bases and V 6 bases, and 8 bases lay outside the gene matches. The origin of this receptor is a woman between 18 and 30 years old with Graves' ophthalmopathy. The chain carries TRBV28 and TRBJ1-4, with 7 bases aligning to TRBD1. Sequencing used blood. In nucleotides, the CDR3 is TGTGCCAGCAGCCGCGGGGACAGAGGTAATGAAAAACTGTTTTTT. It is translated as CASSRGDRGNEKLFF.